Each of the 28 T cell receptor beta chains below was sequenced from the same sample in a study of blood T cell repertoires in COVID-19. Assay: immunoSEQ multiplex PCR; the TCRdb copy retains only in-frame clones and omits some. The table has approximately 250,000 clones, more than 85% seen once. Sequencing used PBMCs or T cells enriched from blood (not recorded which). Receptors originate from a man in his forties or fifties who had been exposed to COVID-19.

The V call is TRBV29-1, the J call TRBJ1-1; 8 bases are a match to TRBD1. V shed 8 bases, J shed 2 bases, and the junction held 7 bases outside the gene matches. CDR3 size: 13 residues. The germline V gene has CDR1 SQVTM and CDR2 ANQGSEA. CDR3 nucleotide sequence: TGCAGCTCTCAGGGGGCGCAAAACACTGAAGCTTTCTTT. Its translation: CSSQGAQNTEAFF.

The rearrangement joins TRBV6-6 to TRBJ2-7; 9 nucleotides match TRBD1. The CDR3 has 13 residues. Germline lookup yields CDR1 MNHNY and CDR2 SVGAGI (reference sequence). J lost 7 bases, V lost 6 bases, and 7 bases had no gene match. CDR3 bases: TGTGCCAGCAGGGACAGGGGTATGGGAGAGCAGTACTTC. It is translated as CASRDRGMGEQYF.

This clone was observed a few times. The J gene is TRBJ2-1, the V gene TRBV10-3; 9 bases are shared with TRBD1. The CDR3 runs 13 residues. V lost 2 bases, J lost 8 bases, and 1 base stayed unmatched. Per germline, CDR1 ENHRY and CDR2 SYGVKD. The CDR3 loop is CAISEDRGDEQFF. The CDR3 DNA sequence: TGTGCCATCAGTGAGGACAGGGGGGATGAGCAGTTCTTC.

This chain joins TRBV11-2 and TRBJ2-7; 7 bases match TRBD2. This CDR3 contains 16 residues. J was trimmed by 3 bases and V by 4 bases; bases with no gene match: 12. Germline V gene data show CDR1 as SGHAT and CDR2 as FQNNGV. The CDR3 region has the DNA TGTGCCAGCAGCTCCCTGCTAGGGAGGGCGGGCTACGAGCAGTACTTC. This codes for CASSSLLGRAGYEQYF.

This clone occurred once. The rearrangement uses TRBV11-3 and TRBJ2-1; maybe TRBD1 (5 bases). Germline V CDR1 and CDR2: SGHNT, YENEEA. CDR3 size: 15 residues. Trimming removed 5 bases from V and 4 bases from J, with 15 bases in between. The CDR3 is CASSLDRNTYNEQFF. CDR3 bases: TGTGCCAGCAGCCTCGACAGAAATACTTACAATGAGCAGTTCTTC. Supplemented by reference TRBV11-3 and TRBJ2-1, the full variable domain reads EAGVVQSPRYKIIEKKQPVAFWCNPISGHNTLYWYLQNLGQGPELLIRYENEEAVDDSQLPKDRFSAERLKGVDSTLKIQPAELGDSAVYLCASSLDRNTYNEQFFGPGTRLTVL.

V gene TRBV9 combines with J gene TRBJ2-4; D not certain. This CDR3 is built from 12 residues. The V gene's germline CDR1 is SGDLS and CDR2 YYNGEE. Trimming pared 7 bases from V and 5 bases from J, leaving 10 bases between. Here the CDR3 reads CASSGFQNIQYF. The DNA for the CDR3 is TGTGCCAGCTCGGGTTTCCAAAACATTCAGTACTTC.

V is TRBV19 and J is TRBJ2-1; TRBD1 aligns across 9 bases. This CDR3 has 17 residues. Germline values: CDR1 LNHDA, CDR2 SQIVND (reference sequence). Trimming took 4 bases from V and 7 from J; bases not matched to a gene: 14. The CDR3 sequence: CASSTLQGALNVNEQFF. The CDR3 region has the DNA TGTGCCAGTAGTACGTTACAGGGGGCCTTAAACGTGAATGAGCAGTTCTTC.

The rearrangement links TRBV27 to TRBJ2-2; a possible D gene is TRBD1 (6 bases). In germline, CDR1 is MNHEY, CDR2 SMNVEV (reference sequence). V lost 10 bases and J 0 bases, leaving 9 bases between the germline ends. The CDR3 is 13 amino acids. The CDR3 sequence: CAIGTTNTGELFF. CDR3 coding DNA: TGTGCCATCGGGACAACGAACACCGGGGAGCTGTTTTTT.

This chain connects TRBV27 to TRBJ2-1; TRBD2 agrees at 7 bases. Germline V gene lookup returns CDR1 MNHEY and CDR2 SMNVEV (reference sequence). The CDR3 has 15 residues. V trimming: 3 bases; J trimming: 2 bases; junction bases outside the gene matches: 4. The DNA of the CDR3 is TGTGCCAGCAGTTTGGCCGGGACTACCTACAATGAGCAGTTCTTC. Translation: CASSLAGTTYNEQFF.

The chain combines TRBV6-5 with TRBJ2-3; D is perhaps TRBD2 (6 bases). Germline V lookup: CDR1 MNHEY, CDR2 SVGAGI. Deletions cut 11 bases from V and 0 bases from J, with 18 bases between. This CDR3 is built from 15 residues. The DNA for the CDR3 is TGTGCCTCCTCCGTGGTGCGGGGTAGCACAGATACGCAGTATTTT. Protein product: CASSVVRGSTDTQYF.

V gene TRBV2 combines with J gene TRBJ2-1; TRBD1 matches 10 bases. The CDR3 is 13 amino acids. V gave up 8 bases and J gave up 4 bases; unmatched junction bases: 2. In germline, CDR1 is SNHLY, CDR2 FYNNEI. This chain's CDR3 is CASWDRGYNEQFF. In DNA form, the CDR3 reads TGTGCCAGCTGGGACAGGGGATACAATGAGCAGTTCTTC.

With respect to this clone: This CDR3 is missing its conserved last phenylalanine or tryptophan, likely due to a read error. No DNA is shown, since the ends of the CDR3 on it are uncertain; the CDR3 is the one TCRdb lists. The rearrangement uses TRBV20-1 and TRBJ1-2; the D call of TRBD1 is as the table states it, not checked on the DNA. The CDR3 spans 11 amino acids, including both terminal residues. Germline V gene sequence: CDR1 DFQATT, CDR2 SNEGSKA (reference sequence). The CDR3 loop reads CSARDGTYARS.

This clone is a singleton in its sample. V is TRBV24-1 and J is TRBJ1-2, with 7 bases aligning to TRBD1. V trimming: 4 bases; J trimming: 6 bases; junction bases outside the gene matches: 10. The length of the CDR3 is 15 residues. Germline V gives CDR1 KGHDR, CDR2 SFDVKD. CDR3 residues: CATSEDGQALDGYTF. The CDR3 DNA sequence: TGTGCCACCAGTGAGGACGGACAGGCTTTGGATGGCTACACCTTC.

The chain is built from TRBV4-1 and TRBJ1-3; 9 bases are a match to TRBD1. V dropped 1 base and J dropped 8; count of bases not matched to a gene: 9. The germline V gene has CDR1 MGHRA and CDR2 YSYEKL. The CDR3 consists of 16 residues. The CDR3 reads CASSQARTGAVHTIYF. CDR3 in DNA: TGCGCCAGCAGCCAAGCTAGGACAGGGGCCGTTCACACCATATATTTT.

This chain's CDR3 is CASSQAGAQETQYF. In DNA, the CDR3 is TGTGCCAGCAGCCAAGCGGGAGCCCAAGAGACCCAGTACTTC. The chain recombines TRBV28 with TRBJ2-5, with 8 bases lining up with TRBD2. The CDR3 contains 14 residues. Germline trimming cut 6 bases from V and 1 base from J; bases unmatched to any gene: 4. Germline V gene data show CDR1 as MDHEN and CDR2 as SYDVKM.

This chain uses TRBV28 with TRBJ1-1; D remains ambiguous. The germline CDR1 and CDR2 sequences are MDHEN and SYDVKM. V was pared by 6 bases and J by 2 bases, with 13 bases between. The length of the CDR3 is 14 residues. CDR3: CASRPIQANTEAFF. The CDR3 nucleotides are TGTGCCAGCAGGCCAATTCAGGCAAACACTGAAGCTTTCTTT.

This sequence joins TRBV4-3 and TRBJ1-5; no clear D. The germline V gene encodes CDR1 LGHNA and CDR2 YSLEER. Trimming removed 0 bases at V and 0 bases at J, with 12 bases between. There are 17 residues in the CDR3. DNA for the CDR3: TGCGCCAGCAGCCAAGAGCCAGGCCGAAATAGCAATCAGCCCCAGCATTTT. Its translation: CASSQEPGRNSNQPQHF.

This sequence joins TRBV11-2 and TRBJ1-2; possibly TRBD1 for D (6 bases). Germline CDR1 SGHAT, CDR2 FQNNGV. V lost 5 bases and J 2 bases, leaving 15 bases between the germline ends. The CDR3 has 15 residues. The CDR3 loop reads CASSPSTGLNYGYTF. CDR3 sequence (DNA): TGTGCCAGCAGCCCCTCTACAGGGCTAAACTATGGCTACACCTTC.

The chain carries TRBV5-1 and TRBJ2-3, with 8 bases identical to TRBD1. This CDR3 is 15 amino acids long. V was clipped by 4 bases and J by 0 bases; unmatched bases: 4. Germline V lookup: CDR1 SGHRS, CDR2 YFSETQ. The chain's CDR3 is CASSPGTGSTDTQYF. CDR3 nucleotide sequence: TGCGCCAGCAGCCCGGGGACAGGTAGCACAGATACGCAGTATTTT.

The V and J genes are TRBV9 and TRBJ2-2, with D possibly being TRBD2 (5 bases). This CDR3 spans 15 amino acids. Germline V gene sequence: CDR1 SGDLS, CDR2 YYNGEE. V lost 0 bases and J 5 bases, leaving 11 bases between the germline ends. CDR3 in DNA: TGTGCCAGCAGCGTAGATGGAGGCGGAACCGGGGAGCTGTTTTTT. It specifies CASSVDGGGTGELFF.

The chain joins TRBV18 to TRBJ1-2; TRBD1 matches at 9 bases. Germline V gives CDR1 KGHSH, CDR2 LQKENI. The CDR3 runs to 14 residues. The junction had 4 bases not matched to a gene; V was cut back by 2 bases and J by 6 bases. The CDR3 here is CASSPRQGVNGYTF. CDR3 nucleotides: TGTGCCAGCTCACCAAGACAGGGGGTAAATGGCTACACCTTC.

This clone has only a few counts. The genes are TRBV11-2 and TRBJ2-5; TRBD2 is a possible D gene (5 bases). This CDR3 has 16 residues. V lost 5 bases to trimming and J lost 4 bases, with 20 bases between them. Germline V gene data show CDR1 as SGHAT and CDR2 as FQNNGV. CDR3 protein: CASSIGRDPGVETQYF. In nucleotides, the CDR3 is TGTGCCAGCAGCATAGGCCGCGATCCCGGGGTAGAGACCCAGTACTTC. The full variable domain, with the rest looked up from reference TRBV11-2 and TRBJ2-5, is EAGVAQSPRYKIIEKRQSVAFWCNPISGHATLYWYQQILGQGPKLLIQFQNNGVVDDSQLPKDRFSAERLKGVDSTLKIQPAKLEDSAVYLCASSIGRDPGVETQYFGPGTRLLVL.

The chain carries TRBV28 and TRBJ2-7, with TRBD1 identical over 9 bases. Germline loops: CDR1 MDHEN, CDR2 SYDVKM. This CDR3 is 14 amino acids long. With 10 bases clipped from V and 3 bases from J, the junction kept 10 bases outside the gene matches. The CDR3 coding sequence is TGTGCCATCAAACCGGGACAGGGAAGCTACGAGCAGTACTTC. It codes for CAIKPGQGSYEQYF.

This clone was detected once. The rearrangement uses TRBV3-1 (or the pseudogene TRBV3-2) and TRBJ1-5; no definite D call. CDR3 size: 14 residues. The germline gives CDR1 LGHDT, CDR2 YNNKEL (reference sequence). Between the trimmed V and J ends, which lost 3 bases and 3 bases, there was a span of 9 bases. The CDR3 nucleotides read TGTGCCAGCAGCCAGCCGGGTACCAATCAGCCCCAGCATTTT. Translated, it gives CASSQPGTNQPQHF.

This chain joins TRBV27 and TRBJ2-2; 8 bases fit TRBD2. J was trimmed by 7 bases and V by 3 bases; bases with no gene match: 4. This CDR3 contains 14 residues. Per the germline V gene, CDR1 is MNHEY and CDR2 is SMNVEV (reference sequence). The DNA of the CDR3 is TGTGCCAGCAGTTTGCGGGAGGTCAGCGGGGAGCTGTTTTTT. It encodes CASSLREVSGELFF.

This chain connects TRBV28 to TRBJ1-4; no firm D call. Trimming removed 8 bases at V and 7 bases at J, with 14 bases between. The CDR3 is made up of 13 amino acids. The germline CDR1 and CDR2 sequences are MDHEN and SYDVKM. The CDR3 region has the DNA TGTGCCAGCGGGCTTGGAGGCGGTGAAAAACTGTTTTTT. It is translated as CASGLGGGEKLFF.

The chain recombines TRBV7-9 with TRBJ2-7, with TRBD2 matching over 7 bases. The CDR3 spans 15 residues. Germline V gives CDR1 SEHNR, CDR2 FQNEAQ (reference sequence). V was clipped by 2 bases and J by 5 bases; unmatched bases: 9. CDR3 sequence (DNA): TGTGCCAGCAGCTTATCACGGGCGGGAGAAGACGAGCAGTACTTC. It translates to CASSLSRAGEDEQYF.

The chain employs TRBV19 and TRBJ1-4; D remains ambiguous. Germline lookup yields CDR1 LNHDA and CDR2 SQIVND (reference sequence). The CDR3 sequence is 12 residues long. Trimming shortened V by 6 bases and J by 8 bases, and 10 bases separated the two germline ends. CDR3 amino acids: CASSDVREKLFF. CDR3 nucleotide sequence: TGTGCCAGTAGCGACGTGCGGGAAAAACTGTTTTTT. The whole variable domain, remainder taken from reference TRBV19 and TRBJ1-4, is DGGITQSPKYLFRKEGQNVTLSCEQNLNHDAMYWYRQDPGQGLRLIYYSQIVNDFQKGDIAEGYSVSREKKESFPLTVTSAQKNPTAFYLCASSDVREKLFFGSGTQLSVL.